The sequence of this T cell receptor beta chain was determined in a study of blood T cell repertoires in COVID-19 (dated by TCRdb to 2019 to 2021). For the wider study: Collaborator samples came from the United States, Italy and Spain and covered acute and convalescent phases of COVID-19. The prospective study material was composed of cDNA or gDNA derived from T cells, B-cell-depleted T cells, or PBMCs. Subjects who had been exposed to COVID-19, were actively infected with it, or had recovered from it provided the deeply sampled blood TCRbeta repertoires that made up the dataset. The repertoires were released in a freely available public database meant as a resource for research on the immune response to SARS-CoV-2. The samples were drawn from the first 160 participants of the ongoing ImmuneRACE study and from 1,254 subjects provided by 6 global collaborators. The sample metadata nearly always contained a de-identified subject ID, COVID-19 status, age in years and sex. HLA class I and class II types, where available, came from metadata supplied by the sample provider rather than from assay-based typing.

At one collaborating source in Seattle, patients were enrolled during active infection and were followed longitudinally through the course of disease. Each collaborating institution followed its own protocols to collect whole blood in K2EDTA tubes. For TCRbeta analysis, collaborators shipped samples as frozen whole blood, isolated PBMCs, or DNA extracted from either of those sample types. What the work shows at the level of the full study, not this receptor alone: The amount of clinical and demographic metadata varied by source and participant and was provided uncurated.

Of note for this clone: It has no known antigen specificity. Base qualities were left out, and no much larger clone turns up one base away.

The CDR3 runs 14 amino acids, cysteine and phenylalanine included. The read is trimmed to its CDR3 DNA, 42 bases read in frame from base 1. In the germline V gene (reference sequence), CDR1 corresponds to LGHDT and CDR2 to YNNKEL. V is cut by 10 bases and J by 5 bases, and the space between the germline ends is 17 bases. The immunoSEQ Assay, a bias-controlled multiplex PCR, was used to amplify TCRbeta CDR3 regions from genomic DNA. The paper's processing steps were these. The number of nucleated cells in each sample was estimated from the amplification of reference gene primers within the assay. Sequence reads were collapsed and filtered to measure the absolute abundance of every unique TCRbeta CDR3 rearrangement. For each sample, productive Simpson clonality was calculated as the square root of Simpson's diversity index over productive rearrangements. Entries here come from immuneACCESS through TCRdb and include only in-frame sequences with V and J called. Some clones fail to appear in such tables; in the studies checked, an unresolved V gene covers under half of the shortfall, and the cause of the remainder is unknown. V and J calls and clone size follow that table, whereas D and trimming were derived from the DNA. The sample data list 95,000 or so clones, and about four fifths of these were observed just once. Less than 6% of the sample rests with the top ten.

Sequencing was performed on peripheral blood. This receptor chain uses TRBV3-1 (or the pseudogene TRBV3-2) and TRBJ2-2; no D segment can be confidently identified. This sequence was found in an elderly man with COVID-19, enrolled during active disease. The nucleotide sequence reads as follows: TGTGCCACAACCCGGCAGGTTTCAACCGGGGAGCTGTTTTTT. Its protein product is CATTRQVSTGELFF.